This paragraph reports one T cell receptor (beta chain). Its antigen is still unknown. The source of the sample is a study of cytomegalovirus exposure and HLA in healthy donors. The germline CDR1 and CDR2 sequences are SEHNR and FQNEAQ (reference sequence). This CDR3 region has 16 residues. The V segment lost 5 bases and the J segment 7 bases; nucleotides outside the gene matches: 14. Notes on the study in general: Within the approximately 120 validation repertoires, first-cohort TCR clusters tended to co-occur, according to a later analysis. Both high specificity and high sensitivity reportedly marked the classifier's diagnosis of cytomegalovirus status. In vitro testing confirmed a few CMV-associated chains as specific for CMV antigens.

Assay: immunoSEQ multiplex PCR; the TCRdb copy retains only in-frame clones and omits some. The sample holds some 50,000 clones, approximately 93% seen once. The genes are TRBV7-9 and TRBJ1-5; TRBD1 matches at 7 bases. The receptor was derived from a woman aged 18-30 years in good health and CMV-seropositive. Sequencing was performed on PBMCs. Written as DNA, the CDR3 is TGTGCCAGCAGCCAAGGGGGCAGGGGAGTGGAGCAGCCCCAGCATTTT. Its translation: CASSQGGRGVEQPQHF.